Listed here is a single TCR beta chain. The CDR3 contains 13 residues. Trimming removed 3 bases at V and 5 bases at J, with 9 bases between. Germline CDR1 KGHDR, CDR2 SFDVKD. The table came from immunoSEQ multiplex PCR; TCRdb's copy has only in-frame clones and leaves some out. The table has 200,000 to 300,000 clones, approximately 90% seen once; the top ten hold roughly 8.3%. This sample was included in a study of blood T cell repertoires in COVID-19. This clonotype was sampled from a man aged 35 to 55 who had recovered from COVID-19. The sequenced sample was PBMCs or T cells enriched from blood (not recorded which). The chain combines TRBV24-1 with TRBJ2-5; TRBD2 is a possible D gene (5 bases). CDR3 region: CATSDGSRETQYF. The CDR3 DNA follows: TGTGCCACCAGTGATGGGAGCCGGGAGACCCAGTACTTC.